These T cell receptor beta chains were read from a single sample in a study of T cells in tuberculosis. Using immunoSEQ multiplex PCR, the repertoire was profiled, and TCRdb retains in-frame clones only, with some absent. Here the sample spans 80,000 to 90,000 clones, approximately 90% being singletons. Material for sequencing was CD1b-GMM tetramer-negative cells sorted from PBMCs. The receptors were gathered from an adult woman with latent tuberculosis. Each CDR3 is given with its conserved first and last residue. A D gene is named only where the DNA matches it firmly. Where a row states a size, it is once, few, many or the class of an expanded clone; other rows omit it.

CASRTGGGEQFF,TGTGCCAGCAGGACAGGGGGAGGTGAGCAGTTCTTC,.,TRBD1,12,TRBV27,TRBJ2-1
CASSYLGTGSAGELFF,TGTGCCAGCAGTTACCTCGGGACAGGGTCGGCCGGGGAGCTGTTTTTT,.,TRBD1,16,TRBV6-6,TRBJ2-2
CAISPDSYNSPLHF,TGTGCCATCAGCCCAGACTCCTATAATTCACCCCTCCACTTT,.,.,14,TRBV10-3,TRBJ1-6
CASRREVNQPQHF,TGTGCCAGCAGACGAGAGGTTAATCAGCCCCAGCATTTT,few,.,13,TRBV2,TRBJ1-5
CSAHRQGSGTEAFF,TGCAGCGCCCATCGACAGGGAAGTGGGACTGAAGCTTTCTTT,.,TRBD1,14,TRBV29-1,TRBJ1-1
CASSLGGRSNYGYTF,TGCGCCAGCAGCTTAGGGGGCAGATCAAACTATGGCTACACCTTC,.,TRBD1,15,TRBV5-1,TRBJ1-2
CASSIGQGRRDTQYF,TGCGCCAGCAGCATTGGACAGGGGAGGAGAGATACGCAGTATTTT,.,TRBD1,15,TRBV5-1,TRBJ2-3
CATSGLAKNIQYF,TGTGCCACCTCGGGTCTAGCCAAAAACATTCAGTACTTC,.,.,13,TRBV11-2,TRBJ2-4
CATSSRGSQLLSGTENQYF,TGTGCCACCAGCAGCCGGGGGTCCCAATTACTTTCCGGGACCGAGAACCAGTACTTC,.,.,19,TRBV15,TRBJ2-5
CAWRVTGTNTEAFF,TGTGCCTGGAGAGTGACAGGGACCAACACTGAAGCTTTCTTT,.,TRBD1,14,TRBV30,TRBJ1-1
CASSPDQTGYEQYF,TGTGCCAGCTCACCCGATCAGACAGGGTACGAGCAGTACTTC,.,TRBD1,14,TRBV18,TRBJ2-7
CACQRGTEAFF,TGTGCCTGCCAAAGAGGGACTGAAGCTTTCTTT,.,.,11,TRBV30,TRBJ1-1
CASSETELLYGYTF,TGCGCCAGCAGTGAGACGGAGCTTCTTTATGGCTACACCTTC,.,.,14,TRBV10-2,TRBJ1-2
CASSLVSIKQGWENIQYF,TGTGCCAGCAGCTTAGTATCTATTAAACAGGGGTGGGAAAACATTCAGTACTTC,.,TRBD1,18,TRBV7-9,TRBJ2-4
CASSISGQGVYGYTF,TGTGCCAGTAGTATTTCTGGACAGGGGGTGTATGGCTACACCTTC,.,TRBD1,15,TRBV19,TRBJ1-2
CASSTQGGEQYF,TGCGCCAGCAGCACACAGGGAGGGGAGCAGTACTTC,.,.,12,TRBV5-1,TRBJ2-7
CASSGPQGQGVTGELFF,TGTGCTAGCAGCGGCCCTCAGGGACAGGGTGTCACCGGGGAGCTGTTTTTT,.,TRBD1,17,TRBV7-7,TRBJ2-2
CASAIVGSSYEQYF,TGCGCCAGCGCAATAGTCGGTAGCTCCTACGAGCAGTACTTC,.,.,14,TRBV5-1,TRBJ2-7
CASSGAGRSSYNEQFF,TGTGCCAGCAGTGGGGCTGGACGGAGCTCCTACAATGAGCAGTTCTTC,.,.,16,TRBV6-6,TRBJ2-1
CASSPPGDSGLFF,TGTGCCAGCAGCCCCCCGGGGGACAGCGGACTGTTTTTT,once,TRBD1,13,TRBV2,TRBJ1-4
CASSPSGGARKELFF,TGCGCCAGCAGCCCTAGCGGGGGGGCTCGAAAGGAGCTGTTTTTT,.,TRBD2,15,TRBV4-1,TRBJ2-2
CASSTTGGRSNSPLHF,TGCGCCAGCAGCACGACAGGGGGCCGGAGTAATTCACCCCTCCACTTT,.,TRBD1,16,TRBV5-1,TRBJ1-6
CAIGVQDRDSYEQYF,TGTGCCATCGGGGTGCAGGACAGGGACTCCTACGAGCAGTACTTC,.,TRBD1,15,TRBV6-5,TRBJ2-7
CASSEDRVPNQPQHF,TGTGCCAGCAGTGAGGACAGGGTCCCCAATCAGCCCCAGCATTTT,.,TRBD1,15,TRBV6-1,TRBJ1-5
CASSYSKGDSSRGYTF,TGTGCCAGCAGTTACTCGAAGGGGGACAGCTCTAGGGGCTACACCTTC,.,TRBD1,16,TRBV6-5,TRBJ1-2
CASRLQGQETQYF,TGTGCCAGCAGGTTACAGGGTCAAGAGACCCAGTACTTC,.,.,13,TRBV7-8,TRBJ2-5
CASSLDLQGSYEQYF,TGCGCCAGCAGCTTGGACCTACAGGGATCCTACGAGCAGTACTTC,.,.,15,TRBV5-1,TRBJ2-7
CASKRVHSGNTIYF,TGTGCCAGCAAACGGGTCCACTCTGGAAACACCATATATTTT,.,.,14,TRBV6-5,TRBJ1-3
CASSQDNRGGYGYTF,TGTGCCAGCAGCCAAGACAACAGGGGTGGCTATGGCTACACCTTC,once,TRBD1,15,TRBV14,TRBJ1-2
CASSVKGTGSSGNTIYF,TGTGCCAGCAGCGTAAAAGGGACCGGGAGCTCTGGAAACACCATATATTTT,.,.,17,TRBV9,TRBJ1-3
CASSFVASGGLRTDTQYF,TGTGCCAGCAGTTTCGTAGCTAGCGGGGGGTTACGCACAGATACGCAGTATTTT,.,TRBD2,18,TRBV27,TRBJ2-3
CASRRGTSGTDTQYF,TGTGCCAGCAGGCGCGGGACTAGCGGCACAGATACGCAGTATTTT,.,TRBD2,15,TRBV6-5,TRBJ2-3
CASSSDRDNEKLFF,TGTGCCAGCAGCTCGGACAGGGATAATGAAAAACTGTTTTTT,.,TRBD1,14,TRBV13,TRBJ1-4
CAWSVRQRIAQGTEAFF,TGTGCCTGGAGTGTACGTCAGCGGATCGCTCAAGGCACTGAAGCTTTCTTT,.,.,17,TRBV30,TRBJ1-1
CASSARTGGETQYF,TGTGCCAGTAGTGCCCGGACAGGGGGAGAGACCCAGTACTTC,.,TRBD1,14,TRBV19,TRBJ2-5
CASSLRDRGPTYEQYF,TGTGCCAGCAGTTTAAGGGACAGGGGGCCAACCTACGAGCAGTACTTC,.,TRBD1,16,TRBV7-9,TRBJ2-7
CASSLLALAGKETQYF,TGTGCCAGCAGCTTATTGGCGCTAGCGGGGAAAGAGACCCAGTACTTC,.,TRBD2,16,TRBV7-9,TRBJ2-5
CASSIRQGPYNEQFF,TGTGCCAGTAGTATCCGACAGGGACCGTACAATGAGCAGTTCTTC,.,TRBD1,15,TRBV19,TRBJ2-1
CASGSELAGQETQYF,TGCGCCAGCGGATCAGAACTAGCGGGGCAAGAGACCCAGTACTTC,.,TRBD2,15,TRBV10-2,TRBJ2-5
CATSRGQGYQPQHF,TGTGCCACCAGCCGCGGACAGGGATATCAGCCCCAGCATTTT,once,TRBD1,14,TRBV15,TRBJ1-5
CASSVGGGGVTDTQYF,TGTGCCAGCAGCGTAGGAGGCGGGGGGGTCACAGATACGCAGTATTTT,.,TRBD2,16,TRBV9,TRBJ2-3
CASSVFASGAQETQYF,TGTGCCAGCAGCGTATTTGCTAGCGGGGCCCAAGAGACCCAGTACTTC,.,TRBD2,16,TRBV9,TRBJ2-5